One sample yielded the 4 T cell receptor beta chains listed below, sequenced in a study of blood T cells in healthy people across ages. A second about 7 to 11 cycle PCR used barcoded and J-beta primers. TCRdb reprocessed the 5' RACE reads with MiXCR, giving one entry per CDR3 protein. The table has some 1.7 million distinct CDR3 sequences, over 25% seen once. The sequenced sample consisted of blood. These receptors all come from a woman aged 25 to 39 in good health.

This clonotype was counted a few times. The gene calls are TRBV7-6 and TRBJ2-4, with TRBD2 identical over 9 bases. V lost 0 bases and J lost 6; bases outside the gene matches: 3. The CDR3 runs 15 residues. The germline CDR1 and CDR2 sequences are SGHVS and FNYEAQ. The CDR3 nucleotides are TGTGCCAGCAGCTTAGCCGCGGGAGGGCGAAACATTCAGTACTTC. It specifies CASSLAAGGRNIQYF.

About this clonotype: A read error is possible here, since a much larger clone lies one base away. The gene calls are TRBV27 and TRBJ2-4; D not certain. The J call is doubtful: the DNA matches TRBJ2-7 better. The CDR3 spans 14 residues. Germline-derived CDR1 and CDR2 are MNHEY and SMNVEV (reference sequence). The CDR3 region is CASSLSMTSCEQYF. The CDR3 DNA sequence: TGTGCCAGCAGTTTATCGATGACCTCCTGCGAGCAGTACTTC.

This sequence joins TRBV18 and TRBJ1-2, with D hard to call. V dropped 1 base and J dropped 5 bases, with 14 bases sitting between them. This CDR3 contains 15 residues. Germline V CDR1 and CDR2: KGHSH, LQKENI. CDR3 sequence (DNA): TGTGCCAGCTCACCACGGAAGGGAGACGAATATGGCTACACCTTC. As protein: CASSPRKGDEYGYTF. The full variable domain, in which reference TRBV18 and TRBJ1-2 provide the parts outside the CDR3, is NAGVMQNPRHLVRRRGQEARLRCSPMKGHSHVYWYRQLPEEGLKFMVYLQKENIIDESGMPKERFSAEFPKEGPSILRIQQVVRGDSAAYFCASSPRKGDEYGYTFGSGTRLTVV.

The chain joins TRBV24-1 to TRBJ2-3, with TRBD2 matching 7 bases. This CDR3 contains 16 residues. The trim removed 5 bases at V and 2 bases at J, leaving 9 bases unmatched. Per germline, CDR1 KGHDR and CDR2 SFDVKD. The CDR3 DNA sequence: TGTGCCACCAGTGCCCTGGGAGGGGTAAACACAGATACGCAGTATTTT. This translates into CATSALGGVNTDTQYF.